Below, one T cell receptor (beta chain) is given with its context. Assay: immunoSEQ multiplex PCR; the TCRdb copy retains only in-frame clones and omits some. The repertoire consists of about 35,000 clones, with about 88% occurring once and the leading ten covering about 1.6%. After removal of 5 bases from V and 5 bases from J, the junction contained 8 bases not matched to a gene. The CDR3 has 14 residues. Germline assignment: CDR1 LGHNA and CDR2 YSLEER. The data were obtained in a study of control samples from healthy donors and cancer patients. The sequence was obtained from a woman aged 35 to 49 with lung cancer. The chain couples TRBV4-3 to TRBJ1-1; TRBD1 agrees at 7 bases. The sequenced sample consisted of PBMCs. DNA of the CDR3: TGCGCCAGCAGCGCACAGACAGGGTATACTGAAGCTTTCTTT. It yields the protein CASSAQTGYTEAFF.